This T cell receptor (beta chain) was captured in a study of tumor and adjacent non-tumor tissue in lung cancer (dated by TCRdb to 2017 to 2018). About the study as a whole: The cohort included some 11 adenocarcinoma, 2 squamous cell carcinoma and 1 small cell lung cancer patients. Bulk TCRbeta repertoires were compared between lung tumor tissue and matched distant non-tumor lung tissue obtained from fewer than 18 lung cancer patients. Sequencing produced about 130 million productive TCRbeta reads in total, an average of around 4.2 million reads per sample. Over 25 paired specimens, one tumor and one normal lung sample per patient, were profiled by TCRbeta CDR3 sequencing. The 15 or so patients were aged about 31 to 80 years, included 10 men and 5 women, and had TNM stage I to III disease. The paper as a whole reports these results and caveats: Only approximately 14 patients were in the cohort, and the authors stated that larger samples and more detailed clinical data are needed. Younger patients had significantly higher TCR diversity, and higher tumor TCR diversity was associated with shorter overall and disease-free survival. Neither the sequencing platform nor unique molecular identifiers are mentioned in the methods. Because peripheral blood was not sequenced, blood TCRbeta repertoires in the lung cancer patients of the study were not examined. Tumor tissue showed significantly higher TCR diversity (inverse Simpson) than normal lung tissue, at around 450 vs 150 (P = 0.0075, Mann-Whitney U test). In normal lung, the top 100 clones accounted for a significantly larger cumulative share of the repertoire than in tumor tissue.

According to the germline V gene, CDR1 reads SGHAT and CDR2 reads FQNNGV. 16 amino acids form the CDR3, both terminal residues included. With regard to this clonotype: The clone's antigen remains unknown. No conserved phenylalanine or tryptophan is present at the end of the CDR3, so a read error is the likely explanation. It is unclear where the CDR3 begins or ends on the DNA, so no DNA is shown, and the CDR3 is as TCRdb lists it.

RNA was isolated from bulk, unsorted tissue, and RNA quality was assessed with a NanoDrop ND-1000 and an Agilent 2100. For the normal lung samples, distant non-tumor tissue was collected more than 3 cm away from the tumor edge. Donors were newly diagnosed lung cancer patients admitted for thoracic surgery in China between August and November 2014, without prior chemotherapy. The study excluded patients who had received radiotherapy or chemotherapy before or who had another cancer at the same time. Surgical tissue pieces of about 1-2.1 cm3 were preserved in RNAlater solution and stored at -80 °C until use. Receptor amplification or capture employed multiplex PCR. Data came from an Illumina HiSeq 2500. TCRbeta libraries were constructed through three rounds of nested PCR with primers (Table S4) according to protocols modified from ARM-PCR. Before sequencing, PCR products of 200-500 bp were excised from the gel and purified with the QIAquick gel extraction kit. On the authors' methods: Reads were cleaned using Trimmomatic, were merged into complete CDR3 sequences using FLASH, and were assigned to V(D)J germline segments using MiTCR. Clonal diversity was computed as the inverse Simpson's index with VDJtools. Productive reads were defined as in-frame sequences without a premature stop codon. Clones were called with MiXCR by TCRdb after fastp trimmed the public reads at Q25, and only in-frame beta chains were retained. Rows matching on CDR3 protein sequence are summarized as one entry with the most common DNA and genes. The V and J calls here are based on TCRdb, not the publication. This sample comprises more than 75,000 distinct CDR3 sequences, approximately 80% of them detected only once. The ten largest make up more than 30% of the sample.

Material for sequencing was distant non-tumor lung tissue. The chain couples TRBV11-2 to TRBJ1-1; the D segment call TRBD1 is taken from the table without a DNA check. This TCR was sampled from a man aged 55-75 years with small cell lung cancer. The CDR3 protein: CASLQPWRGLNTEASS.